The 23 T cell receptor beta chains below all came from one sample that was sequenced in a study of beta chain features in type 1 diabetes. The sequenced template was cDNA made from the entire isolated RNA. TCRdb's table, derived via immunoSEQ multiplex PCR, lists solely in-frame clones and lacks some. Altogether 150,000 to 180,000 clones are present, roughly 8% being singletons, with the ten largest covering about 0.6%. The source material was central memory CD4+ T cells from blood. These receptors originate from a man aged 18-30 years in good health.

This clone was found a few times. J is TRBJ1-1 and V is TRBV7-3; D possibly corresponds to TRBD1 (5 bases). The length of the CDR3 is 13 residues. V was shortened by 4 bases and J by 1 base, with 7 bases between the two germline ends. Germline assignment: CDR1 SGHTA and CDR2 FQGTGA. CDR3 residues: CASSYGGNTEAFF. In DNA form, the CDR3 reads TGTGCCAGCAGCTACGGGGGGAACACTGAAGCTTTCTTT.

The V gene is TRBV14, the J gene TRBJ1-3; maybe TRBD1 (5 bases). CDR1 and CDR2 (germline): SGHDN, FVKESK. The CDR3 is 17 amino acids. V was pared by 0 bases and J by 0 bases, with 12 bases between. The CDR3 nucleotides read TGTGCCAGCAGCCAAGATCCAGGGTCGAGCTCTGGAAACACCATATATTTT. As protein: CASSQDPGSSSGNTIYF. The variable domain in full, with the rest retrieved from reference TRBV14 and TRBJ1-3, is EAGVTQFPSHSVIEKGQTVTLRCDPISGHDNLYWYRRVMGKEIKFLLHFVKESKQDESGMPNNRFLAERTGGTYSTLKVQPAELEDSGVYFCASSQDPGSSSGNTIYFGEGSWLTVV.

The chain links TRBV5-4 to TRBJ2-5, with 9 bases identical to TRBD1. With V trimmed by 1 base and J by 2 bases, 6 bases remained unmatched. The germline V gene has CDR1 SGHNT and CDR2 YYREEE (reference sequence). The CDR3 contains 16 residues. CDR3 region: CASSLFGQGRQETQYF. The CDR3 nucleotides read TGTGCCAGCAGCTTGTTTGGACAGGGGCGGCAAGAGACCCAGTACTTC.

This rearrangement joins TRBV28 to TRBJ1-5; D not resolved. Looked up from germline, CDR1 is MDHEN and CDR2 is SYDVKM. The length of the CDR3 is 15 residues. V shed 6 bases and J shed 5 bases, with 17 bases lying between them. CDR3 region: CASRSPFVGYQPQHF. The CDR3, as DNA: TGTGCCAGCAGGAGCCCATTTGTCGGTTATCAGCCCCAGCATTTT.

A few counts support this clone. The chain employs TRBV27 and TRBJ1-1; perhaps TRBD1 as D (5 bases). Per germline, CDR1 MNHEY and CDR2 SMNVEV (reference sequence). CDR3 length equals 15 residues. Trimming cost V 8 bases and J 8 bases, with 24 bases left between them. The CDR3 DNA reads as TGTGCCAGCGCAAGTAAACAGGCCCGTAAGGAAGAAGCTTTCTTT. It encodes CASASKQARKEEAFF.

The V gene is TRBV7-2, the J gene TRBJ2-2; D perhaps matches TRBD1 (6 bases). V was shortened by 5 bases and J by 4 bases, with 14 bases between the two germline ends. This CDR3 contains 15 residues. Germline lookup yields CDR1 SGHTA and CDR2 FQGNSA. The CDR3 DNA sequence: TGTGCCAGCAGCGCGAGCAGGGGACGCACCGGGGAGCTGTTTTTT. It encodes CASSASRGRTGELFF. Combining the CDR3 with reference TRBV7-2 and TRBJ2-2 gives the whole variable domain GAGVSQSPSNKVTEKGKDVELRCDPISGHTALYWYRQSLGQGLEFLIYFQGNSAPDKSGLPSDRFSAERTGGSVSTLTIQRTQQEDSAVYLCASSASRGRTGELFFGEGSRLTVL.

The chain has TRBV7-2 and TRBJ2-5; D not certain. The J call is uncertain, as TRBJ2-7 better fits the DNA end. Looked up from germline, CDR1 is SGHTA and CDR2 is FQGNSA. The CDR3 loop spans 14 amino acids. CDR3 protein: CASSLNPLYYEQYF. CDR3 in DNA: TGTGCCAGCAGCTTAAACCCTTTGTACTACGAGCAGTACTTC.

This clone was recorded a few times. The J gene is TRBJ1-6, the V gene TRBV11-2, with D unclear. Germline CDR1 is SGHAT and CDR2 is FQNNGV. CDR3 length: 17 amino acids. Between the trimmed V and J ends, which lost 2 bases and 9 bases, there was a span of 20 bases. The CDR3 loop reads CASSLRTVPAPGSPLHF. The CDR3 coding sequence is TGTGCCAGCAGCTTAAGAACAGTCCCAGCCCCAGGTTCACCCCTCCACTTT.

The chain has TRBV7-2 and TRBJ2-7; 8 nucleotides align to TRBD2. J was trimmed by 4 bases and V by 7 bases; bases with no gene match: 21. Germline CDR1 SGHTA, CDR2 FQGNSA. This CDR3 has 18 amino acids. CDR3 sequence: CASTLPIGLVGRVYEQYF. In nucleotides, the CDR3 is TGTGCCAGCACCCTCCCCATAGGGTTGGTCGGGAGGGTTTACGAGCAGTACTTC.

This clone was seen a handful of times. This sequence joins TRBV28 and TRBJ1-2, with 9 positions matching TRBD1. Unmatched junction bases numbered 7, after V lost 6 bases and J lost 8 bases. The CDR3 has 13 residues. Germline CDR1 MDHEN, CDR2 SYDVKM. CDR3 region: CASRDRGTGGYTF. The CDR3, as DNA: TGTGCCAGCAGGGACAGGGGAACGGGCGGCTACACCTTC.

This chain uses TRBV5-1 with TRBJ2-7, with D possibly TRBD1 on 6 matching bases. The CDR3 sequence is 12 residues long. Looked up from germline, CDR1 is SGHRS and CDR2 is YFSETQ. The ends were cut back, 1 base at V and 5 bases at J, with 7 bases in the middle. The CDR3 region is CASSLKGDEQYF. The DNA for the CDR3 is TGCGCCAGCAGCTTGAAGGGGGACGAGCAGTACTTC.

The rearrangement links TRBV5-4 to TRBJ2-2; 8 bases fit TRBD2. V shed 2 bases and J 5 bases; nucleotides not matched to a gene: 5. This CDR3 is built from 15 residues. Per the germline V gene, CDR1 is SGHNT and CDR2 is YYREEE (reference sequence). CDR3 region: CASSLLASGTGELFF. The CDR3 nucleotides read TGTGCCAGCAGCTTACTGGCTAGCGGGACCGGGGAGCTGTTTTTT.

This clone was observed at least ten times. The J gene is TRBJ2-5, the V gene TRBV5-4, with TRBD1 matching over 8 bases. Germline CDR1 reads SGHNT; CDR2 reads YYREEE (reference sequence). The CDR3 is made up of 13 amino acids. Trimming removed 5 bases from V and 5 bases from J; junction bases left unmatched: 5. The CDR3 nucleotides read TGTGCCAGCAGAATCAGGGGGCGGGAGACCCAGTACTTC. Protein sequence: CASRIRGRETQYF.

Ten or more counts support this clone. The chain uses TRBV29-1 and TRBJ2-1; weak D call: TRBD1 (6 bases). The germline V and J ends were trimmed by 6 bases and 5 bases, with 17 bases remaining between them. The germline CDR1 and CDR2 sequences are SQVTM and ANQGSEA. The CDR3 covers 14 residues. This chain's CDR3 is CSVSTGTLNNEQFF. CDR3 coding DNA: TGCAGCGTCTCAACCGGGACACTCAACAATGAGCAGTTCTTC.

This clone was observed a few times. The chain links TRBV5-4 to TRBJ2-5, with 9 nucleotides matching TRBD1. The CDR3 contains 14 residues. CDR1 and CDR2 (germline): SGHNT, YYREEE (reference sequence). The V segment lost 4 bases and the J segment 5 bases; nucleotides outside the gene matches: 6. The CDR3 nucleotides are TGTGCCAGCAGCCAACAGGGGGCGGTGGAGACCCAGTACTTC. Its protein is CASSQQGAVETQYF. The full variable domain, rest sourced from reference TRBV5-4 and TRBJ2-5, is ETGVTQSPTHLIKTRGQQVTLRCSSQSGHNTVSWYQQALGQGPQFIFQYYREEENGRGNFPPRFSGLQFPNYSSELNVNALELDDSALYLCASSQQGAVETQYFGPGTRLLVL.

This clone was detected a few times. The chain uses TRBV30 and TRBJ1-1; D remains ambiguous. This CDR3 spans 12 amino acids. Looked up from germline, CDR1 is GTSNPN and CDR2 is SVGIG (reference sequence). Trimming took 8 bases from V and 5 from J, leaving 15 bases between them. The CDR3 loop reads CASGEGRTEAFF. The CDR3 DNA sequence: TGTGCCAGCGGGGAGGGTCGGACTGAAGCTTTCTTT.

This clone was seen a few times. This chain uses TRBV6-1 with TRBJ1-3; D not resolved. This CDR3 has 14 amino acids. V was trimmed by 6 bases and J by 5 bases, leaving 14 bases between them. CDR1 and CDR2 (germline): MNHNS, SASEGT. The CDR3 DNA follows: TGTGCCAGCAGACGAACTTCGGGGAGAAACACCATATATTTT. This translates into CASRRTSGRNTIYF.

CDR3 residues: CASSGPLSGNTIYF. The CDR3, as DNA: TGTGCCAGCAGTGGTCCCCTATCTGGAAACACCATATATTTT. This sequence joins TRBV25-1 and TRBJ1-3; D not resolved. This CDR3 has 14 residues. Trimming took off 4 bases at V and 1 base at J, with 8 bases between the two ends. CDR1 and CDR2 from the germline V gene are MGHDK and SYGVNS.

This clone showed up just a few times. V is TRBV4-2 and J is TRBJ2-3; 8 bases align to TRBD2. Trimming removed 1 base from V and 5 bases from J; junction bases left unmatched: 11. From germline, CDR1 is LGHNA and CDR2 YNFKEQ. The CDR3 is 17 amino acids. This CDR3 reads CASSQAPAGGLGDTQYF. The CDR3, as DNA: TGTGCCAGCAGCCAAGCCCCTGCGGGAGGCCTAGGAGATACGCAGTATTTT.

A few counts support this clone. The CDR3 sequence: CASSLRQGGNTEAFF. As DNA, the CDR3 is TGTGCCAGCAGCTTAAGACAGGGGGGGAACACTGAAGCTTTCTTT. This chain joins TRBV7-9 and TRBJ1-1, with TRBD1 identical over 9 bases. The CDR3 is made up of 15 amino acids. Trimming took 2 bases from V and 1 from J; bases not matched to a gene: 2. Germline V gives CDR1 SEHNR, CDR2 FQNEAQ (reference sequence).

This clone was seen repeatedly, ten times or more. The chain couples TRBV10-3 to TRBJ2-1; 9 positions match TRBD2. The CDR3 spans 17 residues. V gave up 0 bases and J gave up 6 bases; unmatched junction bases: 9. Per germline, CDR1 ENHRY and CDR2 SYGVKD. CDR3 DNA: TGTGCCATCAGTGAGTCGGAGGCGGGAGGGGTCTTCAATGAGCAGTTCTTC. Its protein product is CAISESEAGGVFNEQFF.

This sequence joins TRBV5-1 and TRBJ2-3; TRBD2 matches 8 bases. Germline V gene lookup returns CDR1 SGHRS and CDR2 YFSETQ. The CDR3 runs 14 residues. The J segment lost 6 bases and the V segment lost 0 bases, leaving 3 bases of the junction unmatched. The CDR3 DNA follows: TGCGCCAGCAGCTTGGCCCAGCGGGGGGATACGCAGTATTTT. Protein: CASSLAQRGDTQYF.

This clone was observed many times. This CDR3 reads CASSFREGEQFF. Here the CDR3 DNA reads TGTGCCAGCAGCTTTCGGGAGGGTGAGCAGTTCTTC. The chain uses TRBV7-3 and TRBJ2-1; 8 bases are shared with TRBD2. Germline trimming cut 3 bases from V and 9 bases from J; bases unmatched to any gene: 1. Germline lookup yields CDR1 SGHTA and CDR2 FQGTGA. This CDR3 comprises 12 residues.